This TCR beta chain was sequenced in a study of blood T cell repertoires in COVID-19. Study-wide background: From T cells, B-cell-depleted T cells, or PBMCs came the material, which was cDNA or gDNA.

Patients in Seattle were enrolled during active infection, then followed longitudinally. The method was immunoSEQ multiplex PCR; TCRdb's version includes in-frame clones alone and lacks a portion of them. Of roughly 160,000 clones in the sample, 85% were seen once. With 5 bases removed from V and 0 bases from J, the gap between germline ends came to 5 bases. This CDR3 spans 13 amino acids. This clonotype was sampled from a woman aged 80 or over with COVID-19, enrolled during active disease. The rearrangement uses TRBV12-3 or TRBV12-4 and TRBJ2-1; D gene ambiguous. Sequencing was carried out using peripheral blood. CDR3 amino acids: CASSPSSYNEQFF. In nucleotides, the CDR3 is TGTGCCAGCAGTCCGAGCTCCTACAATGAGCAGTTCTTC.